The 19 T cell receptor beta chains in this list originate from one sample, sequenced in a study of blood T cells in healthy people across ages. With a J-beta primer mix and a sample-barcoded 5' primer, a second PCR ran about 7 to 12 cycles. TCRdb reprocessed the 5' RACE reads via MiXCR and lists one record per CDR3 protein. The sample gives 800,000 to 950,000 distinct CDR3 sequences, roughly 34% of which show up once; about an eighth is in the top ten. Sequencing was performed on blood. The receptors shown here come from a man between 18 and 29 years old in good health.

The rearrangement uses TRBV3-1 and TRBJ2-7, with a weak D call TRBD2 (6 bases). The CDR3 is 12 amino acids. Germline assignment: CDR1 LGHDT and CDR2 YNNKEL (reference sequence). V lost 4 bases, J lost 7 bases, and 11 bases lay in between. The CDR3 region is CASSPLEGEQYF. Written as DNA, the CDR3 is TGTGCCAGCAGCCCTCTGGAGGGGGAGCAGTACTTC.

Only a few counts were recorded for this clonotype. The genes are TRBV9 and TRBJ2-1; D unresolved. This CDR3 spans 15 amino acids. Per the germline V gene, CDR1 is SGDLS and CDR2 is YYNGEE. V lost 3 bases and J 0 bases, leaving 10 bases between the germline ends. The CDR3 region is CASSATGPSYNEQFF. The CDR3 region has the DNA TGTGCCAGCAGCGCAACCGGGCCCTCCTACAATGAGCAGTTCTTC.

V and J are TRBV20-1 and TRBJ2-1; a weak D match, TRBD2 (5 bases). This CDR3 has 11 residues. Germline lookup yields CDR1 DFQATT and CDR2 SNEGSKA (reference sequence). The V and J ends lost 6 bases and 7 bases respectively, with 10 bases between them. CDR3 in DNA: TGCAGTGCGGCCCGGGGTAATGAGCAGTTCTTC. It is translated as CSAARGNEQFF.

Written as DNA, the CDR3 is TGTGCCAGCAGTTTGAGGGCCACTGAAGCTTTCTTT. This codes for CASSLRATEAFF. This rearrangement joins TRBV28 to TRBJ1-1; no reliable D call. The CDR3 runs 12 residues. Germline assignment: CDR1 MDHEN and CDR2 SYDVKM. V shed 3 bases and J shed 4 bases, with 6 bases lying between them.

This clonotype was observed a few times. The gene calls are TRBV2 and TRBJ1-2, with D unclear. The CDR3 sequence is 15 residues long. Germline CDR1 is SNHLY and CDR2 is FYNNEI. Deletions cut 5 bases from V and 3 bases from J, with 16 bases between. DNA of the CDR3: TGTGCCAGCAGTTTCAGAGGACCTATGGACTATGGCTACACCTTC. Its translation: CASSFRGPMDYGYTF.

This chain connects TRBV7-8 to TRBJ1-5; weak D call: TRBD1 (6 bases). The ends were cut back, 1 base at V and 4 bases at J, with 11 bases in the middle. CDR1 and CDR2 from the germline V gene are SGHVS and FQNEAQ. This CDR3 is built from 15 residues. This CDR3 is CASSLEGTRNQPQHF. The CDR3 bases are TGTGCCAGCAGCTTAGAAGGGACAAGAAATCAGCCCCAGCATTTT.

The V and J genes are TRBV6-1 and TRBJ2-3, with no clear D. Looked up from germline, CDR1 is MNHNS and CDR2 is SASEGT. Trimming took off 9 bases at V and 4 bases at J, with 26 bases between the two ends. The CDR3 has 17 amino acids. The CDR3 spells CASSSDTMSGGADTQYF. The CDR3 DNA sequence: TGTGCCAGTTCTTCTGACACGATGTCGGGTGGGGCAGATACGCAGTATTTT.

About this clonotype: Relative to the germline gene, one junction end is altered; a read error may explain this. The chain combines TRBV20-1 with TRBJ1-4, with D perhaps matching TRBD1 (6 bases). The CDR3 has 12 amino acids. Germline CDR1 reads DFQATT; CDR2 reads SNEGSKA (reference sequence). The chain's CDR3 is CSAQGSNEKLFF. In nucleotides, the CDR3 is TGCAGTGCCCAGGGGTCTAATGAGAAACTGTTTTTT.

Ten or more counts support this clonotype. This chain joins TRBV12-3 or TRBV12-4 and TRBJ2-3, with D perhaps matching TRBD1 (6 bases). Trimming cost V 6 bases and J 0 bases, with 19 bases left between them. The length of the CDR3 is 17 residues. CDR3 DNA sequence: TGTGCCAGCAGCCACCCTCCCCGGACAGATAGCACAGATACGCAGTATTTT. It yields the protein CASSHPPRTDSTDTQYF.

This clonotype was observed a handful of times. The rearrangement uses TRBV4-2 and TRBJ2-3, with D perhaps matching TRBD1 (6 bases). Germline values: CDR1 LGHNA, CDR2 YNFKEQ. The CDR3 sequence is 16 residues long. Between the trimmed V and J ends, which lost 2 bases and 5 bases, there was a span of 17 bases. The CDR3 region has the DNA TGTGCCAGCAGCCAATTAGGTGTGGGGGCTGGAGATACGCAGTATTTT. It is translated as CASSQLGVGAGDTQYF.

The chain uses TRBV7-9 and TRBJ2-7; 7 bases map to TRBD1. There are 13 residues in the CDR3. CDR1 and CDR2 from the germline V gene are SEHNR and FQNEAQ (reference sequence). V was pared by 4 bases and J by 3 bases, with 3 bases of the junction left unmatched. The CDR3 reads CASSSRGNYEQYF. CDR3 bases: TGTGCCAGCAGCTCCAGGGGGAACTACGAGCAGTACTTC.

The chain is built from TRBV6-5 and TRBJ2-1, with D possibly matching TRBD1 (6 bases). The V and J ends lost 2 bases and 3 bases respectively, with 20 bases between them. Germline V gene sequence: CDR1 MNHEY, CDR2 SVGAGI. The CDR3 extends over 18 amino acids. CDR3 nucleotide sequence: TGTGCCAGCAGTTACAGTAGGGGGACGTCTCACTACTACAATGAGCAGTTCTTC. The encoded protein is CASSYSRGTSHYYNEQFF.

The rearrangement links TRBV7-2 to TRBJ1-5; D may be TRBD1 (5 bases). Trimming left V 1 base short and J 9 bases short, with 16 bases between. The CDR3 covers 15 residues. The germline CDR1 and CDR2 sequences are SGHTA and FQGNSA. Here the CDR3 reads CASSLDSGVAGPQHF. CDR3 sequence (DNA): TGTGCCAGCAGCTTAGATTCGGGGGTCGCGGGGCCCCAGCATTTT. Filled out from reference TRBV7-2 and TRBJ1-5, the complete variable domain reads GAGVSQSPSNKVTEKGKDVELRCDPISGHTALYWYRQSLGQGLEFLIYFQGNSAPDKSGLPSDRFSAERTGGSVSTLTIQRTQQEDSAVYLCASSLDSGVAGPQHFGDGTRLSIL.

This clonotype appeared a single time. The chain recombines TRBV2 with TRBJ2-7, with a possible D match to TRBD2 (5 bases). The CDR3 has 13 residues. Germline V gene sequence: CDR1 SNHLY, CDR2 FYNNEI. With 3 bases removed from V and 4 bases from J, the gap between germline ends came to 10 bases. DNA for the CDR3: TGTGCCAGCAGTGAGGAGGTCTCGTACGAGCAGTACTTC. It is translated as CASSEEVSYEQYF.

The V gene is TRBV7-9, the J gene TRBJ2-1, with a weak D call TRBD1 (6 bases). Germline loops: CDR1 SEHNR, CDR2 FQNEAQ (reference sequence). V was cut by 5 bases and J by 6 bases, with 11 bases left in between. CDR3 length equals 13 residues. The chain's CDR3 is CASSPSRGNEQFF. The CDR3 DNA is TGTGCCAGCAGCCCAAGCAGGGGCAATGAGCAGTTCTTC.

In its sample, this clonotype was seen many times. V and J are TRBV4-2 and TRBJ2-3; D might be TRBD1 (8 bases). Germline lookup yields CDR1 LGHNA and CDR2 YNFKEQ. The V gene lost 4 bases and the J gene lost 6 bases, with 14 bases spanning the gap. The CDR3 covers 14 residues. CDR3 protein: CASSRNRGGDTQYF. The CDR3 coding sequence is TGTGCCAGCAGCCGTAACAGGGGGGGGGATACGCAGTATTTT.

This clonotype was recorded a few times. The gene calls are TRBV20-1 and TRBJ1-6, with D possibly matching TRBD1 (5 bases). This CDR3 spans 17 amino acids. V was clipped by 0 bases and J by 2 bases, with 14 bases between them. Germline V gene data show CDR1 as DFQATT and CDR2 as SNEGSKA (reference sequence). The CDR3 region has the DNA TGCAGTGCTAGAGATAAGGGGACCGGCCCCTATAATTCACCCCTCCACTTT. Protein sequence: CSARDKGTGPYNSPLHF.

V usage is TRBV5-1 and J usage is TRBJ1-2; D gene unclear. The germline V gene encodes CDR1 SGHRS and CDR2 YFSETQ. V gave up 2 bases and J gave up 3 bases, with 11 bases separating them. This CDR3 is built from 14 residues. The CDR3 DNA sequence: TGCGCCAGCAGCTTTACCGGGTCCGACTATGGCTACACCTTC. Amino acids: CASSFTGSDYGYTF. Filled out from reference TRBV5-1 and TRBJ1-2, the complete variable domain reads KAGVTQTPRYLIKTRGQQVTLSCSPISGHRSVSWYQQTPGQGLQFLFEYFSETQRNKGNFPGRFSGRQFSNSRSEMNVSTLELGDSALYLCASSFTGSDYGYTFGSGTRLTVV.

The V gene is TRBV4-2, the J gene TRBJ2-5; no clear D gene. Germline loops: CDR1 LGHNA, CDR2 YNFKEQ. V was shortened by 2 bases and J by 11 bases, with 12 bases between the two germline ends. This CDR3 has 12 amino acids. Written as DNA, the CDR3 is TGTGCCAGCAGCCAACATTCCAATGAGCAGTACTTC. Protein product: CASSQHSNEQYF.